The T cell receptor beta chain under discussion was sequenced for a study of T cells expressing NK-cell markers. Overall study: Each TCR beta repertoire originated in sorted T cells that were CD3+CD56+NKG2C+, CD3+CD56+NKG2C- or CD3+CD56-NKG2C+.

The authors generated TCR beta cDNA through 5'RACE template switching with UMIs. TCRdb re-called the 5' RACE reads; every CDR3 protein appears as one record, without DNA. The sample shows some 600,000 distinct CDR3 sequences, and approximately 3.6% sits with its ten largest clones. The germline V gene encodes CDR1 DFQATT and CDR2 SNEGSKA (reference sequence). CDR3 length: 13 residues. This clonotype originated in a man between 18 and 35 years old in good health. Material for sequencing was blood T cells: a sorted CD56 or NKG2C T cell subset, CD4+ or CD8+ T cells, or bulk PBMC T cells (not recorded which). V and J are TRBV20-1 and TRBJ1-1; TCRdb lists TRBD1, though no DNA is available to test this call. The CDR3 spells CSGGGQGNTEAFF.